This record concerns one T cell receptor (beta chain) sequence. Its antigen is not known. This sample is drawn from a study of T cell repertoires in cytomegalovirus infection. Study details: Both a matching HLA type and CMV infection were indicated by public TCR beta signatures.

Whole-study findings and limits: The cumulative frequency of public TCR beta families distinguished individuals who carried CMV together with the relevant HLA. There were HLA-C-restricted CMV-specific TCR beta clonotypes dominating the ex vivo response.

Germline V CDR1 and CDR2: SGHAT, FQNNGV. V lost 0 bases, J lost 1 base, and 6 bases lay in between. The CDR3 has 14 residues. Each CDR3 protein gets one entry after TCRdb re-called the reads with MiXCR. The profile covers about 150,000 distinct CDR3 sequences, with roughly a quarter appearing a single time and approximately 9.9% taken by the ten largest. The TCR was taken from a human donor in good health (CMV status not recorded). Some clones in this sample may be carry-over from other donors' samples. The V gene is TRBV11-2, the J gene TRBJ1-1, with D perhaps TRBD1 (5 bases). Sequencing was performed on PBMCs. The CDR3 is CASSLDGANTEAFF. In DNA, the CDR3 is TGTGCCAGCAGCTTAGATGGGGCGAACACTGAAGCTTTCTTT.